Listed below are T cell receptor beta chains from one sample, sequenced in a study of control samples from healthy donors and cancer patients. Repertoires were generated with immunoSEQ multiplex PCR, while TCRdb's copy carries only in-frame clones and drops some. The sample lists 100,000 to 150,000 clones; about nine tenths were seen once. Sample: blood. These receptors were collected from a man between 18 and 29 years old in good health. Both conserved end residues are part of each CDR3. The order of the fields is D gene, J gene, V gene, clone size, CDR3 DNA, CDR3 protein. D genes are given only for firm matches. Part of the rows lack a size; the others show once, few, many or a class for expanded clones.

>TRBD2|TRBJ2-5|TRBV6-2/TRBV6-3|once
TGTGCCAGCAGTCGTTGGGTAGCGGGGGCTGAGACCCAGTACTTC
CASSRWVAGAETQYF
>NA|TRBJ1-1|TRBV6-1|NA
TGTGCCAGCAGTGGGATACAGGGCACGGCGAACACTGAAGCTTTCTTT
CASSGIQGTANTEAFF
>TRBD1|TRBJ1-2|TRBV19|NA
TGTGCCATACGGACAGGGGATGGCTACACCTTC
CAIRTGDGYTF
>TRBD1|TRBJ1-1|TRBV27|NA
TGTGCCAGCAGTCCTCCGACAGGGAACGTCCCTGGCTTGAGCACTGAAGCTTTCTTT
CASSPPTGNVPGLSTEAFF
>TRBD2|TRBJ2-3|TRBV18|NA
TGTGCCAGCTCACCGCTAGCGGGAGCTGCAGATACGCAGTATTTT
CASSPLAGAADTQYF
>TRBD1|TRBJ1-4|TRBV7-9|NA
TGTGCCAGCAGCTTAGGGCCAGGGGGCGGAACTAATGAAAAACTGTTTTTT
CASSLGPGGGTNEKLFF
>NA|TRBJ2-7|TRBV27|NA
TGTGCCAGCAGCCCAACTCTCCGGGACACCCCCTCCGAGCAGTACTTC
CASSPTLRDTPSEQYF
>NA|TRBJ2-5|TRBV9|NA
TGTGCCAGCAGCAAACGACACATCCAAGAGACCCAGTACTTC
CASSKRHIQETQYF
>NA|TRBJ2-1|TRBV15|once
TGTGCCACCAGCAGTATAGAGAATGGAGACAATGAGCAGTTCTTC
CATSSIENGDNEQFF
>NA|TRBJ2-5|TRBV11-2|NA
TGTGCCAGCACTTTGGGGGGACGGCAAGAGACCCAGTACTTC
CASTLGGRQETQYF
>NA|TRBJ1-5|TRBV1|once
TGCACCCCCCGGGCGGGACAGGGATATAGCAATCAGCCCCAGCATTTT
CTPRAGQGYSNQPQHF
>NA|TRBJ2-6|TRBV12-3/TRBV12-4|NA
TGTGCCAGCAGTTCTAGGGGGAAGGACCTGACTTTC
CASSSRGKDLTF
>NA|TRBJ2-2|TRBV30|NA
TGTGCCTGGAGTCTGAGTTTAGCCGGGGAGCTGTTTTTT
CAWSLSLAGELFF
>TRBD1|TRBJ1-1|TRBV7-8|NA
TGTGCCAGCAGCCCGTATTCCGGGACAGGGGACACTGAAGCTTTCTTT
CASSPYSGTGDTEAFF
>NA|TRBJ2-6|TRBV11-2|NA
TGTGCCAGCAGCTTCAGCTCTGGGGCCAACGTCCTGACTTTC
CASSFSSGANVLTF
>TRBD1|TRBJ1-5|TRBV10-3|NA
TGTGCCATCAGTGCCGACTCAGGGGGTGTTGGCAATCAGCCCCAGCATTTT
CAISADSGGVGNQPQHF
>TRBD2|TRBJ2-7|TRBV9|NA
TGTGCCAGCAGCGTAGCTCCAGCGGGGGCCTACGAGCAGTACTTC
CASSVAPAGAYEQYF
>NA|TRBJ1-5|TRBV5-5|NA
TGTGCCAGCAGCTTGATTGCGGAGGCAGGACAGCCCCAGCATTTT
CASSLIAEAGQPQHF
>NA|TRBJ2-3|TRBV29-1|once
TGCAGCGTTATAGGCGGAAGCACAGATACGCAGTATTTT
CSVIGGSTDTQYF
>NA|TRBJ1-5|TRBV12-3/TRBV12-4|few
TGTGCCAGCAGTTTAAATGAAAGGCCCCAGCATTTT
CASSLNERPQHF
>TRBD2|TRBJ2-3|TRBV4-1|NA
TGCGCCAGCAGCCAAGAGGGCGCGGGGAGGGGTACAGATACGCAGTATTTT
CASSQEGAGRGTDTQYF
>NA|TRBJ1-5|TRBV12-5|NA
TGTGCTAGTGGTTTTCTCGAAAGTGGGCCCGACAGTCGCCATAATCAGCCCCAGCATTTT
CASGFLESGPDSRHNQPQHF
>NA|TRBJ2-5|TRBV18|NA
TGTGCCAGCTCACCCCAGGACCAAGAGACCCAGTACTTC
CASSPQDQETQYF
>NA|TRBJ2-2|TRBV19|NA
TGTGCCAGTAGTCCCGCCGGGGCAAGCGGGGAGCTGTTTTTT
CASSPAGASGELFF
>NA|TRBJ1-1|TRBV19|NA
TGTGCCAGTAGTTTACGGGATTTTCGGGGCACTGAAGCTTTCTTT
CASSLRDFRGTEAFF
>NA|TRBJ2-3|TRBV2|NA
TGTGCCAGCAGTGACTATACCGGGACTTCGAAATCCACAGATACGCAGTATTTT
CASSDYTGTSKSTDTQYF
>NA|TRBJ1-6|TRBV11-1|NA
TGTGCCAGCAGCGAAGACAGACATTCACCCCTCCACTTT
CASSEDRHSPLHF
>TRBD1|TRBJ1-5|TRBV28|NA
TGTGCCAGCAGAATTGCAGGGGGCGAAGGCAATCAGCCCCAGCATTTT
CASRIAGGEGNQPQHF
>NA|TRBJ2-7|TRBV5-6|once
TGTGCCAGCAGTTACCTTGGGGAGCAGTACTTC
CASSYLGEQYF
>NA|TRBJ1-5|TRBV3-1/TRBV3-2|NA
TGTGCCAGCAGCGAAGAGAAGGGTAAGGAGAGTGAAGCCCAGCATTTT
CASSEEKGKESEAQHF
>TRBD1|TRBJ2-5|TRBV10-3|NA
TGTGCCATCAGGGGACAGTCGGGCGAGACCCAGTACTTC
CAIRGQSGETQYF
>TRBD2|TRBJ2-2|TRBV27|NA
TGTGCCAGCAGTTTATGGATTCTAGCGGGGGGTACGAACACCGGGGAGCTGTTTTTT
CASSLWILAGGTNTGELFF
>NA|TRBJ2-5|TRBV3-1/TRBV3-2|NA
TGTGCCAGCAGCCAGAGCCTAGCCGCCGAGACCCAGTACTTC
CASSQSLAAETQYF
>NA|TRBJ1-2|TRBV5-1|NA
TGCGCCAGCAACACTGACGGTACTAACTATGGCTACACCTTC
CASNTDGTNYGYTF
>NA|TRBJ2-7|TRBV2|NA
TGTGCCAGCCCCGAAACGGGCTACGAGCAGTACTTC
CASPETGYEQYF
>TRBD1|TRBJ2-3|TRBV30|NA
TGTGCCTGGAGTGGCTTCGGACAGGGGGTCACAGATACGCAGTATTTT
CAWSGFGQGVTDTQYF
>TRBD2|TRBJ2-1|TRBV5-4|NA
TGTGCCAGCAGCCCGTCGGGACTAGCGGGGCGTGAGCAGTTCTTC
CASSPSGLAGREQFF
>NA|TRBJ1-2|TRBV9|NA
TGTGCCAGCAGCGCGGGGGGGCCGGTCTATGGCTACACCTTC
CASSAGGPVYGYTF
>TRBD1|TRBJ2-6|TRBV25-1|NA
TGTGCCAGCAGTGAAGGGGGTGGAGGACAGGCCATCCTGACTTTC
CASSEGGGGQAILTF
>NA|TRBJ1-3|TRBV9|once
TGTGCCAGCAGCGTATCGACGAGAGGAAACACCATATATTTT
CASSVSTRGNTIYF
>NA|TRBJ1-1|TRBV19|NA
TGTGCCAGTAGACCTACGGGTGGTACTGAAGCTTTCTTT
CASRPTGGTEAFF
>TRBD1|TRBJ1-1|TRBV11-1|NA
TGTGCCAGCAGCGCCCGGACAGGGGGTCTCTCTGAAGCTTTCTTT
CASSARTGGLSEAFF